The 19 T cell receptor beta chains listed next were all sequenced from one sample in a study of cytomegalovirus exposure and HLA in healthy donors. The PCR used 60 Vbeta and 13 Jbeta primers. Some clones are missing from TCRdb's copy, which holds only in-frame ones; the method was immunoSEQ multiplex PCR. The repertoire holds more than 200,000 clones, around 79% seen once, with around 2% in the top ten. Specimen: PBMCs. The receptors come from a man aged 18 to 29 in good health and CMV-seronegative.

The chain has TRBV6-5 and TRBJ1-1, with unresolved D. Germline CDR1 is MNHEY and CDR2 is SVGAGI. V was shortened by 0 bases and J by 1 base, with 9 bases between the two germline ends. The CDR3 loop spans 15 amino acids. The CDR3 region is CASSYSPGGNTEAFF. DNA for the CDR3: TGTGCCAGCAGTTACTCCCCAGGAGGGAACACTGAAGCTTTCTTT.

V usage is TRBV28 and J usage is TRBJ1-3; tentative D call: TRBD1 (5 bases). The V end lost 5 bases, the J end lost 2 bases, and 7 bases lay between the germline ends. CDR3 length equals 13 residues. Per the germline V gene, CDR1 is MDHEN and CDR2 is SYDVKM. The CDR3 region has the DNA TGTGCCAGCAGTGACAGTGCTGGAAACACCATATATTTT. Protein product: CASSDSAGNTIYF.

This chain joins TRBV19 and TRBJ2-7; the match to TRBD2 covers 9 bases. The germline gives CDR1 LNHDA, CDR2 SQIVND (reference sequence). The CDR3 contains 15 residues. Trimming took 3 bases from V and 5 from J; bases not matched to a gene: 8. CDR3 region: CASSISGTSRDEQYF. The DNA for the CDR3 is TGTGCCAGTAGTATCTCCGGGACTAGCAGAGACGAGCAGTACTTC. Supplemented by reference TRBV19 and TRBJ2-7, the full variable domain reads DGGITQSPKYLFRKEGQNVTLSCEQNLNHDAMYWYRQDPGQGLRLIYYSQIVNDFQKGDIAEGYSVSREKKESFPLTVTSAQKNPTAFYLCASSISGTSRDEQYFGPGTRLTVT.

The chain uses TRBV7-6 and TRBJ2-7; no clear D gene. CDR1 is SGHVS and CDR2 is FNYEAQ in the germline V gene. CDR3 size: 14 residues. The V gene lost 1 base and the J gene lost 1 base, with 8 bases spanning the gap. This CDR3 reads CASSLGTVSYEQYF. The CDR3 nucleotides read TGTGCCAGCAGCTTAGGAACAGTTTCCTACGAGCAGTACTTC.

This chain connects TRBV6-1 to TRBJ1-2; tentatively, D is TRBD1 (5 bases). The V end lost 0 bases, the J end lost 7 bases, and 18 bases lay between the germline ends. This CDR3 is built from 16 residues. The germline V gene encodes CDR1 MNHNS and CDR2 SASEGT. The CDR3 sequence is CASSEASRGMSVGYTF. The DNA for the CDR3 is TGTGCCAGCAGTGAAGCTTCTAGGGGAATGAGCGTTGGCTACACCTTC.

This clone was found once. This chain connects TRBV6-5 to TRBJ2-1; 7 nucleotides align to TRBD2. The CDR3 spans 15 residues. Trimming removed 5 bases from V and 4 bases from J; junction bases left unmatched: 8. Germline V gene sequence: CDR1 MNHEY, CDR2 SVGAGI. The CDR3 region has the DNA TGTGCCAGCAGTGGTTCCCTAGCGGAATACAATGAGCAGTTCTTC. Translation gives CASSGSLAEYNEQFF.

The J gene is TRBJ1-2, the V gene TRBV6-4; D perhaps matches TRBD1 (5 bases). Germline loops: CDR1 MRHNA, CDR2 SNTAGT. The V end lost 4 bases, the J end lost 8 bases, and 8 bases lay between the germline ends. The CDR3 totals 11 residues. In DNA form, the CDR3 reads TGTGCCAGCAGTGGGGGGGAAGGCTACACCTTC. Protein: CASSGGEGYTF.

The chain couples TRBV6-5 to TRBJ2-3; D is ambiguous. V was pared by 4 bases and J by 0 bases, with 11 bases between. CDR1 is MNHEY, CDR2 SVGAGI, per germline. This CDR3 has 15 amino acids. The CDR3 DNA follows: TGTGCCAGCAGTTCAACAAGGAGTAGCACAGATACGCAGTATTTT. Encoded protein: CASSSTRSSTDTQYF.

A single count supports this clone. V and J are TRBV5-4 and TRBJ2-5; a possible D gene is TRBD2 (5 bases). Trimming took off 0 bases at V and 5 bases at J, with 11 bases between the two ends. CDR1 and CDR2 from the germline V gene are SGHNT and YYREEE (reference sequence). This CDR3 spans 14 amino acids. DNA of the CDR3: TGTGCCAGCAGCTTGGATTGGAGGCGGGAGACCCAGTACTTC. Its protein product is CASSLDWRRETQYF.

This clone was detected once. The gene calls are TRBV11-2 and TRBJ2-5, with D possibly being TRBD2 (6 bases). The V and J ends lost 1 base and 4 bases respectively, with 10 bases between them. Germline V CDR1 and CDR2: SGHAT, FQNNGV. The CDR3 is made up of 14 amino acids. CDR3 bases: TGTGCCAGCAGCTTAGCGGGGACTGTAGAGACCCAGTACTTC. This sequence encodes CASSLAGTVETQYF.

This clone was seen just once. V and J are TRBV14 and TRBJ2-1, with D tentatively TRBD1 (5 bases). V was trimmed by 4 bases and J by 4 bases, leaving 17 bases between them. The germline CDR1 and CDR2 sequences are SGHDN and FVKESK. This CDR3 is 16 amino acids long. The CDR3 reads CASSPSQLGQYNEQFF. In nucleotides, the CDR3 is TGTGCCAGCAGCCCTTCTCAGCTGGGGCAGTACAATGAGCAGTTCTTC.

V usage is TRBV28 and J usage is TRBJ2-5; D is possibly TRBD2 (8 bases). In germline, CDR1 is MDHEN, CDR2 SYDVKM. There are 15 residues in the CDR3. V lost 6 bases, J lost 2 bases, and 16 bases lay in between. DNA for the CDR3: TGTGCCAGCAGCCGGGGGGGGACAGATCAAGAGACCCAGTACTTC. Its translation: CASSRGGTDQETQYF.

J is TRBJ1-1 and V is TRBV11-3; TRBD1 agrees at 7 bases. After removal of 3 bases from V and 0 bases from J, the junction contained 4 bases not matched to a gene. Germline V gene sequence: CDR1 SGHNT, CDR2 YENEEA. The CDR3 spans 15 residues. The CDR3 coding sequence is TGTGCCAGCAGCTTCTCCACAGGGGTGAACACTGAAGCTTTCTTT. Amino acid sequence: CASSFSTGVNTEAFF.

Concerning this clone itself: Within the sample, other DNA sequences also encode this same CDR3. This rearrangement joins TRBV30 to TRBJ1-5; 8 bases line up with TRBD1. With 3 bases clipped from V and 5 bases from J, the junction kept 3 bases outside the gene matches. The germline gives CDR1 GTSNPN, CDR2 SVGIG (reference sequence). The CDR3 spans 13 residues. CDR3 loop: CAWSGTGDQPQHF. The CDR3 DNA sequence: TGTGCCTGGAGCGGGACAGGCGATCAGCCCCAGCATTTT.

The V gene is TRBV9, the J gene TRBJ2-5; D might be TRBD2 (6 bases). Trimming left V 2 bases short and J 1 base short, with 12 bases between. This CDR3 is built from 15 residues. Germline V CDR1 and CDR2: SGDLS, YYNGEE. CDR3 amino acids: CASSVAGTPQETQYF. The CDR3 DNA reads as TGTGCCAGCAGCGTGGCCGGGACTCCCCAAGAGACCCAGTACTTC. The variable domain in full, with the rest retrieved from reference TRBV9 and TRBJ2-5, is DSGVTQTPKHLITATGQRVTLRCSPRSGDLSVYWYQQSLDQGLQFLIQYYNGEERAKGNILERFSAQQFPDLHSELNLSSLELGDSALYFCASSVAGTPQETQYFGPGTRLLVL.

This chain connects TRBV28 to TRBJ1-1, with 7 nucleotides matching TRBD1. Germline CDR1 and CDR2: MDHEN and SYDVKM. The CDR3 is 16 residues long. Trimming removed 6 bases from V and 0 bases from J; junction bases left unmatched: 10. DNA of the CDR3: TGTGCCAGCAGCCCAGGGACAGTAAAGTTGAACACTGAAGCTTTCTTT. Translated, it gives CASSPGTVKLNTEAFF.

The chain combines TRBV11-1 with TRBJ2-1, with D possibly being TRBD2 (6 bases). The CDR3 runs 13 residues. CDR1 is SGHAT and CDR2 is FQDESV in the germline V gene (reference sequence). The V and J ends lost 5 bases and 10 bases respectively, with 15 bases between them. The CDR3 region is CASSPEWGREQFF. Written as DNA, the CDR3 is TGTGCCAGCAGCCCCGAGTGGGGGAGGGAGCAGTTCTTC.

V is TRBV27 and J is TRBJ2-7; 13 nucleotides align to TRBD2. This CDR3 has 14 amino acids. J lost 6 bases, V lost 2 bases, and 1 base had no gene match. Germline V gene lookup returns CDR1 MNHEY and CDR2 SMNVEV (reference sequence). The CDR3: CASSLGTSGTEQYF. DNA of the CDR3: TGTGCCAGCAGTTTAGGGACTAGCGGGACCGAGCAGTACTTC.

The gene calls are TRBV6-5 and TRBJ2-1; TRBD2 agrees at 7 bases. There are 16 residues in the CDR3. The germline gives CDR1 MNHEY, CDR2 SVGAGI. The V and J ends lost 0 bases and 5 bases, in that order; junction bases with no gene match: 7. CDR3: CASSYSGGMGDNEQFF. CDR3 sequence (DNA): TGTGCCAGCAGTTACTCGGGGGGGATGGGGGACAATGAGCAGTTCTTC.